This TCR beta chain was recorded in a study of Graves' ophthalmopathy and Graves' hyperthyroidism. Amplification from RNA transcripts yielded the TCR beta CDR3 regions. Following a first-round RT-PCR that used HTBI primers, a second-round multiplex PCR was carried out. In TCRdb, the multiplex PCR reads were re-called with MiXCR into one record per CDR3 protein. The data hold around 520,000 distinct CDR3 sequences, with roughly 39% observed a single time. Per the germline V gene, CDR1 is SEHNR and CDR2 is FQNEAQ (reference sequence). The CDR3 is 15 amino acids. Trimming took off 4 bases at V and 8 bases at J, with 18 bases between the two ends. Only a few counts were recorded for this clonotype.

The sequenced sample was peripheral blood or thyroid tissue (not recorded which). This chain connects TRBV7-9 to TRBJ2-1, with D perhaps matching TRBD2 (6 bases). This receptor was obtained from an adult man with Graves' hyperthyroidism. CDR3 sequence: CASSSGSLPGHEQFF. The CDR3 DNA is TGTGCCAGCAGCTCCGGGAGCCTCCCTGGGCATGAGCAGTTCTTC.